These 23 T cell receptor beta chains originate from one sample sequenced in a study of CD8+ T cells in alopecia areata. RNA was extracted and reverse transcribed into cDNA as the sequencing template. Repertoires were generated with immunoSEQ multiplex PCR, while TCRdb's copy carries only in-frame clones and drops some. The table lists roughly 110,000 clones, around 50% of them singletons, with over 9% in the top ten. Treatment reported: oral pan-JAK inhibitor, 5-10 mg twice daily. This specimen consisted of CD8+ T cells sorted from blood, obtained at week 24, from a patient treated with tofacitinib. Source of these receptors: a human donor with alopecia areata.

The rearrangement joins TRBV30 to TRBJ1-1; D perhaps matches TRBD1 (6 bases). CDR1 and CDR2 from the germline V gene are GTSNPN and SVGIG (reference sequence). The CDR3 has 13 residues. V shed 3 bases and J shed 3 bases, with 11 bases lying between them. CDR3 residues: CAWSLGGHTEAFF. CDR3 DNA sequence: TGTGCCTGGAGCCTAGGGGGGCACACTGAAGCTTTCTTT.

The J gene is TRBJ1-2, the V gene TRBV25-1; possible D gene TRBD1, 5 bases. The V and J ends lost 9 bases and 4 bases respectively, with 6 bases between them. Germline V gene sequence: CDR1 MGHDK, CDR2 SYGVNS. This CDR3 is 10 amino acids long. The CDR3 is CASQGYGYTF. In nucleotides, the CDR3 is TGTGCCAGTCAGGGCTATGGCTACACCTTC.

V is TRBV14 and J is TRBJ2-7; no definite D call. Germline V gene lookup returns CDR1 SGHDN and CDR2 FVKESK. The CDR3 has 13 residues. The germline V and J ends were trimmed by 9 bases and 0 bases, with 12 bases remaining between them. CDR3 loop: CASPPHSSYEQYF. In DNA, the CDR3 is TGTGCCAGTCCCCCCCACAGCTCCTACGAGCAGTACTTC.

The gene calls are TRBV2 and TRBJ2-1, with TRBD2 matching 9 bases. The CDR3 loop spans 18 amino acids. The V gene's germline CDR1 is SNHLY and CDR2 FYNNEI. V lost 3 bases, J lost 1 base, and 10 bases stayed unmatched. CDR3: CASSEAPGGGASYNEQFF. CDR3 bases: TGTGCCAGCAGTGAGGCCCCTGGCGGGGGGGCATCCTACAATGAGCAGTTCTTC.

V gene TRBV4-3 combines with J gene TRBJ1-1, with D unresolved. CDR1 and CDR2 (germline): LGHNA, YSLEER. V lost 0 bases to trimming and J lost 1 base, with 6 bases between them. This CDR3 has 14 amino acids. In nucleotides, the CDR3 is TGCGCCAGCAGCCAAGATCTAGGGAACACTGAAGCTTTCTTT. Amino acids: CASSQDLGNTEAFF.

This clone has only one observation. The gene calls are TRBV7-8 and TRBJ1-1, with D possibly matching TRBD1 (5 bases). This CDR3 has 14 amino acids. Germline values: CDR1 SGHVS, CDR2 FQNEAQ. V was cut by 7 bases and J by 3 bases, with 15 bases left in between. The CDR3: CASTPGGLDTEAFF. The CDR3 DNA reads TGTGCCAGCACCCCGGGGGGGTTGGACACTGAAGCTTTCTTT. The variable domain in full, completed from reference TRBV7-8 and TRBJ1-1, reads GAGVSQSPRYKVAKRGQDVALRCDPISGHVSLFWYQQALGQGPEFLTYFQNEAQLDKSGLPSDRFFAERPEGSVSTLKIQRTQQEDSAVYLCASTPGGLDTEAFFGQGTRLTVV.

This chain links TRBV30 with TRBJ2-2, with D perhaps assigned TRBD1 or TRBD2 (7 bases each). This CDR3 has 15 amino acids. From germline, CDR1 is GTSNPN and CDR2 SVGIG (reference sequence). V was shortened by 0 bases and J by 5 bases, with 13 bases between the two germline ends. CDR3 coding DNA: TGTGCCTGGAGTGTAGTTCAGGGGGGGACCGGGGAGCTGTTTTTT. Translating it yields CAWSVVQGGTGELFF.

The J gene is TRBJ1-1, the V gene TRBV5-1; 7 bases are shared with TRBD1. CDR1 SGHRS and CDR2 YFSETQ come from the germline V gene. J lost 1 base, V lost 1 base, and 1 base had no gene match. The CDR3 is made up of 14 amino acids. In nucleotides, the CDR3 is TGCGCCAGCAGCTTGACAGGGGAGAACACTGAAGCTTTCTTT. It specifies CASSLTGENTEAFF.

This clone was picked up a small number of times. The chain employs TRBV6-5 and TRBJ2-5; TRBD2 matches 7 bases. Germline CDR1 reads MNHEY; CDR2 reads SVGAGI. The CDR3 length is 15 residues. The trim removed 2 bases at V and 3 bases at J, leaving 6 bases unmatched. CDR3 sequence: CASSYPVGGEETQYF. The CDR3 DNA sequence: TGTGCCAGCAGTTACCCCGTGGGGGGGGAAGAGACCCAGTACTTC.

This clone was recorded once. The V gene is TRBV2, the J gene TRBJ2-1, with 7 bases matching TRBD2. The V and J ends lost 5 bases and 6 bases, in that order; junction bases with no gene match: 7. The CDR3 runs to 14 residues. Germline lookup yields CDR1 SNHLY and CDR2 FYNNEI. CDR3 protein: CASSHPGGGNEQFF. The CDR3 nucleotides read TGTGCCAGCAGTCACCCGGGAGGCGGCAATGAGCAGTTCTTC.

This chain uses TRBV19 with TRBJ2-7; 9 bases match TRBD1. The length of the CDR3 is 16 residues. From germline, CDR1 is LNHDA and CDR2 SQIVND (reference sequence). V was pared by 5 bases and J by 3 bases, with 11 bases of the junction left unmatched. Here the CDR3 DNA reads TGTGCCAGTAGTCCCCGGACAGGGGCATTAGGCTACGAGCAGTACTTC. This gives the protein CASSPRTGALGYEQYF. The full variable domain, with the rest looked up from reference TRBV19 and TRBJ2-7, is DGGITQSPKYLFRKEGQNVTLSCEQNLNHDAMYWYRQDPGQGLRLIYYSQIVNDFQKGDIAEGYSVSREKKESFPLTVTSAQKNPTAFYLCASSPRTGALGYEQYFGPGTRLTVT.

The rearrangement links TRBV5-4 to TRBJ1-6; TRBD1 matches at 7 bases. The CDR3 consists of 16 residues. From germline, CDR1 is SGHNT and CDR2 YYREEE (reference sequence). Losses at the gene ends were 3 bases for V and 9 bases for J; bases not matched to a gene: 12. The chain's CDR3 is CASSSGQTTLLSPLHF. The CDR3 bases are TGTGCCAGCAGCTCGGGACAGACAACCCTCCTTTCACCCCTCCACTTT.

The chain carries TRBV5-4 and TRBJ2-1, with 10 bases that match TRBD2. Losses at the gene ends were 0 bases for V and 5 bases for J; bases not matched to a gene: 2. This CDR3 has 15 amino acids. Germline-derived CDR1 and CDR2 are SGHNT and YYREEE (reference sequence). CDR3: CASSLGTSGNNEQFF. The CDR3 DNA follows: TGTGCCAGCAGCTTGGGTACTAGCGGGAACAATGAGCAGTTCTTC.

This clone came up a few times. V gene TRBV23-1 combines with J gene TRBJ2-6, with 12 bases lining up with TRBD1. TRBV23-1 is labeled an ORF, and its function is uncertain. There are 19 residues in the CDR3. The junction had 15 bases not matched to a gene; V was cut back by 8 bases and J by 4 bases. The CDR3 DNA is TGCGCCAGCTTCGCCCCCGGGACAGGGGGCATATCGGGGGCCAACGTCCTGACTTTC. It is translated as CASFAPGTGGISGANVLTF.

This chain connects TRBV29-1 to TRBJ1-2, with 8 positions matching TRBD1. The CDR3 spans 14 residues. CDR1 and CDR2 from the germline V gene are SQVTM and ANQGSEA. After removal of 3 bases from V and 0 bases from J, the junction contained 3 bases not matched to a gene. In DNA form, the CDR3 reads TGCAGCGTTGACGGGACAGGACCTAACTATGGCTACACCTTC. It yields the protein CSVDGTGPNYGYTF.

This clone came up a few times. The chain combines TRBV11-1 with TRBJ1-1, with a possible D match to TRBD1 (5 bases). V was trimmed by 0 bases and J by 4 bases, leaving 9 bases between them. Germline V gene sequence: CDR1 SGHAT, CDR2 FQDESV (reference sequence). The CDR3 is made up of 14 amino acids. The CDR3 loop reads CASSLAGTVTEAFF. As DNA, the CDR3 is TGTGCCAGCAGCTTAGCAGGGACCGTCACTGAAGCTTTCTTT.

The chain's CDR3 is CASSITPYSNQPQHF. CDR3 DNA: TGTGCCAGTAGTATTACTCCCTATAGCAATCAGCCCCAGCATTTT. This sequence joins TRBV19 and TRBJ1-5; D gene ambiguous. Deletions cut 3 bases from V and 0 bases from J, with 9 bases between. Per germline, CDR1 LNHDA and CDR2 SQIVND (reference sequence). The CDR3 is made up of 15 amino acids.

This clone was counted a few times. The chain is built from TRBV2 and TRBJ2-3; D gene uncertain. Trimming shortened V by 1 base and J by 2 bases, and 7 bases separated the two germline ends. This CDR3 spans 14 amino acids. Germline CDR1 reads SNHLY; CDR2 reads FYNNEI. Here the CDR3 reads CASSEVGYTDTQYF. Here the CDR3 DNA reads TGTGCCAGCAGTGAAGTAGGATACACAGATACGCAGTATTTT.

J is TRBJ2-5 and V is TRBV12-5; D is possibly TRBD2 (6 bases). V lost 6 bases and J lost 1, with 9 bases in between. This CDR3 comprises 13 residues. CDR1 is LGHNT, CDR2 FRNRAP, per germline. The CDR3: CASGLGLQETQYF. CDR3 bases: TGTGCTAGTGGCCTGGGACTCCAAGAGACCCAGTACTTC.

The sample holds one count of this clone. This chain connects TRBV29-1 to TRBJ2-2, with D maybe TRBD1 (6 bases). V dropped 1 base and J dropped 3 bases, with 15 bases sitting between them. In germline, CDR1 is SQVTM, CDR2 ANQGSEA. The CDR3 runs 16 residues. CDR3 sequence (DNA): TGCAGCGTTGAAGGGACAGCCAGAGGGGACACCGGGGAGCTGTTTTTT. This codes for CSVEGTARGDTGELFF.

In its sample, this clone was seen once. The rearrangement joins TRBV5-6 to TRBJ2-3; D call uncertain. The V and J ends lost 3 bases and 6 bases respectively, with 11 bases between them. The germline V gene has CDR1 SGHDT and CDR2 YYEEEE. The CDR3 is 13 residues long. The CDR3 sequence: CASSSNLLDTQYF. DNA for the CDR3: TGTGCCAGCAGCTCAAATCTCTTGGATACGCAGTATTTT.

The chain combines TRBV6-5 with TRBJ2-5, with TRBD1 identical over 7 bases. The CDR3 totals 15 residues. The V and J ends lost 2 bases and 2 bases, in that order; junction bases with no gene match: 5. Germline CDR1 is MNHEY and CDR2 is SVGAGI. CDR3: CASSYLRDSQETQYF. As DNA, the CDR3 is TGTGCCAGCAGTTACCTAAGGGACAGTCAAGAGACCCAGTACTTC.

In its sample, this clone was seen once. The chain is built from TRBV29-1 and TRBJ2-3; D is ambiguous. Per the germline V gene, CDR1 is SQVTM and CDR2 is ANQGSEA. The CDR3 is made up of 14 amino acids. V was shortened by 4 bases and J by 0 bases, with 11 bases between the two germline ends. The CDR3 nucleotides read TGCAGCGTTGGGTGGGTCGGGAGCACAGATACGCAGTATTTT. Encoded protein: CSVGWVGSTDTQYF.